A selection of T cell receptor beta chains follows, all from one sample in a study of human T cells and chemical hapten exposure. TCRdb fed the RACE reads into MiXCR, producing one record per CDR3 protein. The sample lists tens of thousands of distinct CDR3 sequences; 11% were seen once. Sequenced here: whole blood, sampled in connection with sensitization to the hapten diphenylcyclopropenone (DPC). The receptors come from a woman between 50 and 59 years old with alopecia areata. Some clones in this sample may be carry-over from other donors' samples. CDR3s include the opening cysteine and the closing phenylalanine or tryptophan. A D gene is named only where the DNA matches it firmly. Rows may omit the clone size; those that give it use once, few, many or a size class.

CDR3: CASRSEPGYTF
DNA: TGTGCCAGCAGGTCGGAGCCTGGCTACACCTTC
V: TRBV12-3/TRBV12-4
size: NA
D: NA
length: 11
J: TRBJ1-2

CDR3: CSVESSGEETQYF
DNA: TGCAGCGTTGAATCTTCGGGGGAAGAGACCCAGTACTTC
V: TRBV29-1
size: NA
D: NA
length: 13
J: TRBJ2-5

CDR3: CASSYSGGGSSYNSPLHF
DNA: TGTGCCAGCAGTTACTCCGGCGGGGGAAGCTCCTATAATTCACCCCTCCACTTT
V: TRBV6-5
size: many
D: NA
length: 18
J: TRBJ1-6

CDR3: CASSLDTWETQYF
DNA: TGTGCCAGCAGCTTAGACACGTGGGAGACCCAGTACTTC
V: TRBV7-8
size: NA
D: NA
length: 13
J: TRBJ2-5

CDR3: CASSRQEETQYF
DNA: TGTGCCAGCAGCCGACAGGAAGAGACCCAGTACTTC
V: TRBV11-2
size: few
D: NA
length: 12
J: TRBJ2-5

CDR3: CASSQDPSGSVSYNEQFF
DNA: TGTGCCAGCAGCCAAGATCCCAGCGGGAGTGTCTCCTACAATGAGCAGTTCTTC
V: TRBV14
size: once
D: TRBD2
length: 18
J: TRBJ2-1

CDR3: CASSLSDQGGTEAFF
DNA: TGTGCCAGCAGTTTATCGGATCAAGGTGGGACTGAAGCTTTCTTT
V: TRBV27
size: many
D: NA
length: 15
J: TRBJ1-1

CDR3: CASSPTSGHTGELFF
DNA: TGCGCCAGCAGCCCAACTAGCGGCCACACCGGGGAGCTGTTTTTT
V: TRBV5-1
size: NA
D: TRBD2
length: 15
J: TRBJ2-2

CDR3: CATGAASTDTQYF
DNA: TGTGCCACCGGGGCGGCTAGCACAGATACGCAGTATTTT
V: TRBV2
size: many
D: NA
length: 13
J: TRBJ2-3

CDR3: CASSGTATNEKLFF
DNA: TGCGCCAGCAGCGGAACAGCAACTAATGAAAAACTGTTTTTT
V: TRBV5-1
size: many
D: NA
length: 14
J: TRBJ1-4